These 25 T cell receptor beta chains originate from one sample sequenced in a study of blood T cell repertoires in COVID-19. Sequencing was performed with immunoSEQ multiplex PCR; in TCRdb, only in-frame clones are kept and a portion is missing. The sample yields 250,000 to 350,000 clones, more than 70% seen once. Sequenced material: peripheral blood. These receptors all come from a woman in her thirties who had recovered from COVID-19.

Note on this clone: Other nucleotide sequences from this sample produce the same CDR3. The chain uses TRBV5-1 and TRBJ1-6, with TRBD1 identical over 8 bases. CDR1 and CDR2 (germline): SGHRS, YFSETQ. CDR3 length equals 14 residues. Trimming at V came to 4 bases and at J to 7 bases, leaving 4 bases not matched to a gene. CDR3 residues: CASSPGQGNSPLHF. In nucleotides, the CDR3 is TGCGCCAGCAGCCCCGGACAGGGAAATTCACCCCTCCACTTT.

J is TRBJ2-7 and V is TRBV7-9; D is perhaps TRBD2 (6 bases). The CDR3 contains 15 residues. Germline CDR1 reads SEHNR; CDR2 reads FQNEAQ (reference sequence). Trimming took 3 bases from V and 1 from J, leaving 13 bases between them. CDR3 loop: CASSFPGLTSYEQYF. The CDR3, as DNA: TGTGCCAGCAGCTTCCCGGGACTGACGTCCTACGAGCAGTACTTC. The variable domain in full, completed from reference TRBV7-9 and TRBJ2-7, reads DTGVSQNPRHKITKRGQNVTFRCDPISEHNRLYWYRQTLGQGPEFLTYFQNEAQLEKSRLLSDRFSAERPKGSFSTLEIQRTEQGDSAMYLCASSFPGLTSYEQYFGPGTRLTVT.

This sequence joins TRBV7-9 and TRBJ1-5, with 8 bases fitting TRBD1. CDR1 and CDR2 (germline): SEHNR, FQNEAQ (reference sequence). The V segment lost 5 bases and the J segment 3 bases; nucleotides outside the gene matches: 12. The CDR3 is made up of 17 amino acids. CDR3 bases: TGTGCCAGCAGCCTACTGAAGACAGGGGAACCCAATCAGCCCCAGCATTTT. Amino acid sequence: CASSLLKTGEPNQPQHF.

This clone was found once. The chain recombines TRBV5-1 with TRBJ1-2; 10 bases are shared with TRBD1. With 4 bases clipped from V and 2 bases from J, the junction kept 2 bases outside the gene matches. Per the germline V gene, CDR1 is SGHRS and CDR2 is YFSETQ. This CDR3 contains 14 residues. The chain's CDR3 is CASSVGQGNYGYTF. CDR3 nucleotide sequence: TGCGCCAGCAGCGTGGGACAGGGGAACTATGGCTACACCTTC. Full variable domain (outside the CDR3, taken from reference TRBV5-1 and TRBJ1-2): KAGVTQTPRYLIKTRGQQVTLSCSPISGHRSVSWYQQTPGQGLQFLFEYFSETQRNKGNFPGRFSGRQFSNSRSEMNVSTLELGDSALYLCASSVGQGNYGYTFGSGTRLTVV.

This chain uses TRBV2 with TRBJ2-7; a weak D match, TRBD1 (6 bases). Germline lookup yields CDR1 SNHLY and CDR2 FYNNEI. The CDR3 runs 14 residues. With 4 bases removed from V and 2 bases from J, the gap between germline ends came to 12 bases. The CDR3 DNA reads as TGTGCCAGCAGTGTAATCTGGACAGCCTACGAGCAGTACTTC. Protein sequence: CASSVIWTAYEQYF.

The rearrangement links TRBV19 to TRBJ1-1; unclear D gene. The germline V gene encodes CDR1 LNHDA and CDR2 SQIVND (reference sequence). Trimming left V 5 bases short and J 0 bases short, with 7 bases between. The CDR3 has 13 amino acids. Here the CDR3 reads CASSEGLNTEAFF. CDR3 DNA: TGTGCCAGTAGTGAGGGATTGAACACTGAAGCTTTCTTT.

The chain links TRBV15 to TRBJ2-5, with D possibly matching TRBD2 (5 bases). V lost 1 base and J 0 bases, leaving 9 bases between the germline ends. Germline V CDR1 and CDR2: LNHNV, YYDKDF (reference sequence). The CDR3 contains 15 residues. The CDR3 region is CATSRASRYQETQYF. The CDR3, as DNA: TGTGCCACCAGCAGAGCTAGCAGGTACCAAGAGACCCAGTACTTC.

The chain links TRBV9 to TRBJ2-7; 11 bases match TRBD2. The V segment lost 0 bases and the J segment 4 bases; nucleotides outside the gene matches: 6. Germline lookup yields CDR1 SGDLS and CDR2 YYNGEE. This CDR3 comprises 16 residues. CDR3 loop: CASSVGLAGFLYEQYF. Here the CDR3 DNA reads TGTGCCAGCAGCGTAGGACTAGCGGGGTTCCTTTACGAGCAGTACTTC.

The gene calls are TRBV4-3 and TRBJ1-5; D call uncertain. CDR1 and CDR2 (germline): LGHNA, YSLEER. V was clipped by 4 bases and J by 3 bases, with 7 bases between them. The CDR3 runs 13 residues. CDR3 sequence (DNA): TGCGCCAGCAGCCCACAACCCAATCAGCCCCAGCATTTT. Its protein product is CASSPQPNQPQHF.

The V call is TRBV4-1, the J call TRBJ2-2; D is possibly TRBD1 (6 bases). This CDR3 has 17 amino acids. Germline V gives CDR1 MGHRA, CDR2 YSYEKL. The V gene lost 0 bases and the J gene lost 6 bases, with 17 bases spanning the gap. The CDR3 coding sequence is TGCGCCAGCAGCCAAGATTGGGGGACATTGGGGTCCGGGGAGCTGTTTTTT. Amino acids: CASSQDWGTLGSGELFF.

The V gene is TRBV5-4, the J gene TRBJ1-6; D possibly corresponds to TRBD1 (5 bases). The V gene lost 4 bases and the J gene lost 6 bases, with 14 bases spanning the gap. CDR3 size: 15 residues. Germline-derived CDR1 and CDR2 are SGHNT and YYREEE (reference sequence). The CDR3 here is CASSGTGELNSPLHF. The CDR3 nucleotides are TGTGCCAGCAGCGGGACGGGGGAACTTAATTCACCCCTCCACTTT.

In its sample, this clone was seen once. This rearrangement joins TRBV4-2 to TRBJ2-3; no reliable D call. V lost 4 bases to trimming and J lost 4 bases, with 24 bases between them. Per germline, CDR1 LGHNA and CDR2 YNFKEQ. CDR3 length equals 18 residues. The CDR3 bases are TGTGCCAGCAGCCCGCACCCCCAGGAATCCTCCTTTTCAGATACGCAGTATTTT. Protein sequence: CASSPHPQESSFSDTQYF.

This clone was observed a handful of times. The chain couples TRBV7-2 to TRBJ1-5; TRBD1 agrees at 8 bases. Germline assignment: CDR1 SGHTA and CDR2 FQGNSA. Trimming at V came to 5 bases and at J to 6 bases, leaving 6 bases not matched to a gene. CDR3 length: 14 amino acids. This chain's CDR3 is CASSPQGAFQPQHF. CDR3 DNA sequence: TGTGCCAGCAGCCCCCAGGGGGCATTTCAGCCCCAGCATTTT.

The chain couples TRBV3-1 (or the pseudogene TRBV3-2) to TRBJ2-7; 7 nucleotides agree with TRBD2. CDR1 and CDR2 from the germline V gene are LGHDT and YNNKEL (reference sequence). Trimming at V came to 3 bases and at J to 5 bases, leaving 1 base not matched to a gene. CDR3 length: 12 amino acids. For the CDR3, the DNA is TGTGCCAGCAGCCACGGGGGGAACGAGCAGTACTTC. It yields the protein CASSHGGNEQYF.

V gene TRBV7-8 combines with J gene TRBJ1-6, with unresolved D. The CDR3 has 14 residues. Germline V CDR1 and CDR2: SGHVS, FQNEAQ. Trimming removed 1 base from V and 6 bases from J, with 7 bases in between. For the CDR3, the DNA is TGTGCCAGCAGCTTAGGAGGCAGTAATTCACCCCTCCACTTT. As protein: CASSLGGSNSPLHF.

The V gene is TRBV28, the J gene TRBJ2-7, with D perhaps TRBD2 (5 bases). The CDR3 extends over 15 amino acids. The germline gives CDR1 MDHEN, CDR2 SYDVKM. The V gene lost 7 bases and the J gene lost 0 bases, with 16 bases spanning the gap. The CDR3 DNA follows: TGTGCCAGCACCCCTGGGAGTCTCAGCTCCTACGAGCAGTACTTC. Protein product: CASTPGSLSSYEQYF.

The chain carries TRBV28 and TRBJ2-3; possibly TRBD2 for D (6 bases). The V end was cut by 5 bases, the J end by 0 bases, with 12 bases between. The CDR3 sequence is 15 residues long. Germline-derived CDR1 and CDR2 are MDHEN and SYDVKM. The CDR3 DNA is TGTGCCAGCAGTGGGCGGGGATCGAGCACAGATACGCAGTATTTT. It yields the protein CASSGRGSSTDTQYF.

The chain couples TRBV5-1 to TRBJ1-2; 7 bases are shared with TRBD1. This CDR3 region has 14 residues. Looked up from germline, CDR1 is SGHRS and CDR2 is YFSETQ. V lost 4 bases, J lost 4 bases, and 7 bases stayed unmatched. CDR3 region: CASSEAGQAYGYTF. The CDR3 nucleotides are TGCGCCAGCAGCGAAGCCGGACAGGCCTATGGCTACACCTTC.

V gene TRBV5-5 combines with J gene TRBJ2-2; D call uncertain. The V end was cut by 4 bases, the J end by 8 bases, with 9 bases between. There are 12 residues in the CDR3. Germline V gene sequence: CDR1 SGHKS, CDR2 YYEKEE (reference sequence). The DNA of the CDR3 is TGTGCCAGCAGCCCCACGGTTGGGGAGCTGTTTTTT. Residues: CASSPTVGELFF.

This chain links TRBV7-2 with TRBJ2-1, with TRBD2 identical over 8 bases. The V gene end was trimmed by 3 bases and the J gene end by 1 base; junction bases not matched to a gene: 2. Germline CDR1 SGHTA, CDR2 FQGNSA. The CDR3 runs to 15 residues. The CDR3 sequence: CASSFGGGSYNEQFF. The DNA of the CDR3 is TGTGCCAGCAGCTTCGGGGGGGGGTCCTACAATGAGCAGTTCTTC.

The sample holds a few counts of this clone. The J gene is TRBJ2-2, the V gene TRBV28; D gene ambiguous. V was clipped by 7 bases and J by 5 bases, with 11 bases between them. The CDR3 totals 13 residues. Looked up from germline, CDR1 is MDHEN and CDR2 is SYDVKM. CDR3 in amino acids: CASILGSTGELFF. The CDR3 coding sequence is TGTGCCAGCATTCTCGGGTCAACCGGGGAGCTGTTTTTT.

V is TRBV6-2 or TRBV6-3 and J is TRBJ1-3; D is possibly TRBD1 (5 bases). Germline CDR1 is MNHEY and CDR2 is SVGEGT. V dropped 6 bases and J dropped 0 bases, with 12 bases sitting between them. The CDR3 is 15 residues long. CDR3 DNA: TGTGCCAGCAGCCGATCGACAGCCTCTGGAAACACCATATATTTT. Its translation is CASSRSTASGNTIYF.

V is TRBV9 and J is TRBJ2-3, with D perhaps matching TRBD1 (6 bases). Trimming shortened V by 0 bases and J by 4 bases, and 15 bases separated the two germline ends. Germline V CDR1 and CDR2: SGDLS, YYNGEE. This CDR3 is 16 amino acids long. The CDR3 sequence: CASSVGVRGNADTQYF. The CDR3 DNA sequence: TGTGCCAGCAGCGTAGGGGTAAGGGGGAACGCAGATACGCAGTATTTT.

The V call is TRBV18, the J call TRBJ1-6; D not certain. This CDR3 is built from 14 residues. Deletions cut 6 bases from V and 5 bases from J, with 11 bases between. The germline CDR1 and CDR2 sequences are KGHSH and LQKENI. CDR3 in amino acids: CASSQMADNSPLHF. DNA for the CDR3: TGTGCCAGCTCGCAGATGGCGGATAATTCACCCCTCCACTTT.

To note about this clone: This same CDR3 is encoded by further DNA sequences in the sample. The chain carries TRBV19 and TRBJ2-7, with D tentatively TRBD2 (5 bases). In germline, CDR1 is LNHDA, CDR2 SQIVND (reference sequence). The ends were cut back, 5 bases at V and 1 base at J, with 15 bases in the middle. CDR3 length: 15 amino acids. CDR3 nucleotides: TGTGCCAGTAGTCCGGGCGCGGGCGGGTCCTACGAGCAGTACTTC. Residues: CASSPGAGGSYEQYF.